The clone carrying this T cell receptor beta chain was seen a single time. The antigen remains unidentified. Looked up from germline, CDR1 is GTSNPN and CDR2 is SVGIG (reference sequence). V lost 5 bases, J lost 2 bases, and 14 bases lay in between. CDR3 size: 14 residues. These data originate in a study of OX40 agonist ivuxolimab in advanced cancers. Across the study: Clinicians treated patients with ivuxolimab, an agonistic anti-OX40 (CD134) antibody.

Study results and limitations: CD4+ and CD8+ blood T cells expanded clonally by week 6 at 0.1 to 3.0 mg/kg.

Profiling relied on immunoSEQ multiplex PCR, and the TCRdb table lists in-frame clones only, not all of them. The sample includes 40,000 to 55,000 clones, under 90% of them seen just once. Sequencing was performed on CD4+ or CD8+ T cells sorted from blood, taken in a trial of the OX40 agonist ivuxolimab. The TCR sequence derives from an adult with an advanced solid tumor such as melanoma, head and neck, liver or kidney cancer. The gene calls are TRBV30 and TRBJ2-3, with a tentative D call TRBD2 (5 bases). CDR3 in DNA: TGTGCCTGGGCCCCGGGATCATACACAGATACGCAGTATTTT. Amino acids: CAWAPGSYTDTQYF.